What follows is one TCR beta chain and its context. The target of this receptor is not known. Base qualities are missing; no much larger clone stands one base away. The cysteine opens and the phenylalanine closes a CDR3 of 15 amino acids. The CDR3 DNA has 45 bases and is translated from base 1. V is reduced by 4 bases and J by 0 bases, leaving a spacing of 14 bases between them. Sequences SGHDT (CDR1) and YYEEEE (CDR2) are obtained from the germline V gene. The record originates from a study of CD8+ T cells in alopecia areata (dated by TCRdb to 2017 to 2018). About the study as a whole: The treated patients took part in an open-label pilot trial in which moderate-to-severe alopecia areata was treated with oral tofacitinib at 5 to 10 mg twice daily. Tofacitinib was given for 6 to 18 months, followed by 6 months of follow-up off drug to assess delayed response and recurrence. In treated patients, disease severity was measured using the SALT score, which gives the percentage of scalp surface area affected. The study used high-throughput TCRbeta sequencing to examine T cell clonal expansion in alopecia areata, in both the C3H/HeJ mouse model and human patients. On the human side, TCRbeta sequencing was run on scalp tissue and on sorted CD4+ and CD8+ peripheral blood T cells from healthy controls and from alopecia areata patients with either patchy or totalis/universalis disease. Biopsies were taken from tofacitinib-treated patients at baseline and again at 4 and 24 weeks into treatment, and several of those patients also had a later scalp biopsy. Scalp clonality was compared among normal scalp (n=4), patchy alopecia areata scalp (n=8), and alopecia totalis/universalis scalp (n=8). RNA was obtained with the PAXgene miRNA kit for fixed scalp, the miRNeasy kit for PBMCs, and the RNeasy kit for mouse skin. immunoSEQ multiplex PCR using 35 Vbeta forward primers and 13 Jbeta reverse primers was used to amplify TCRbeta CDR3 regions.

Results and caveats for the whole study, not just this receptor: Compared with normal scalp, lesional scalp had higher clonality and more expanded CD8+ clones, particularly in alopecia totalis/universalis, a pattern that suggests antigenic drive. Tofacitinib significantly lowered scalp clonality and the number of expanded CD8+ clones among the top 100 scalp clones. Many expanded lesional clones were found to persist in scalp and blood during tofacitinib treatment, and relapse after treatment cessation may be partly explained by this persistence. Resident alphabeta T cells in normal human skin are also sequenced, complicating scalp TCR repertoire analysis, unlike mouse skin dominated by gammadelta T cells. Because the treated cohort was small and had just a single nonresponder, larger studies are needed to establish links between baseline CD8+ expansion and response. Shared TCR sequences between patients were less evident than in mice, which may be partly attributable to HLA diversity in the patient population.

Library creation used the immunoSEQ multiplex PCR assay. RNA was extracted from all samples and reverse transcribed into cDNA, which served as template for TCR sequencing. SuperScript III was used for first-strand cDNA synthesis, primed with a 2:1 mix of oligo-dT and random hexamers. A synthetic immune receptor repertoire was used to measure amplification bias, and any remaining bias was corrected computationally. In the paper's pipeline: Raw reads were preprocessed for error removal, and CDR3 was defined according to IMGT conventions as running from the conserved cysteine to phenylalanine. Clonality was computed as 1 minus the Shannon entropy, with the entropy normalized by log2 of the number of productive unique TCRs. Whether each scalp clone was CD4 or CD8 was inferred by checking scalp TCRbeta sequences against the CD4 and CD8 repertoires from sorted blood. The clones in this table, taken by TCRdb from immuneACCESS, are in-frame only. Not every clone is retained; where verified, under half of the shortfall comes from an unresolved V gene, and the cause of the rest is unknown. That table gives V, J and clone size, and the DNA gave D and trimming. The table for this sample lists over 250,000 clones; around three fifths of them were counted only once. The ten largest clonotypes hold around 0.84% of the sample.

The treatment or condition label corresponds to: oral pan-JAK inhibitor, 5-10 mg twice daily. From alopecia areata patients, peripheral blood was collected along with lesional scalp punch biopsies. After PBMCs were isolated by density centrifugation and stained for CD3, CD4 and CD8, a FACSAria was used to sort CD4+ and CD8+ T cells. The chain uses TRBV5-6 and TRBJ2-7, and the D gene may be TRBD1, 6 bases matching. This TCR came from a human donor with alopecia areata. The specimen was CD4+ T cells sorted from blood, collected at roughly week 53, from a patient treated with tofacitinib. CDR3 sequence: CASSLPTGNSYEQYF. The bases are TGTGCCAGCAGCCTCCCGACAGGCAACTCCTACGAGCAGTACTTC.